Below are 27 T cell receptor beta chains sequenced from a single sample in a study of PD-1 blockade in classical Hodgkin lymphoma. Libraries were prepared by immunoSEQ multiplex PCR; TCRdb keeps only in-frame clonotypes and omits some of them. The sample lists about 28,000 clones, roughly 83% seen once, with 20% to 25% in the top ten. Every one of the patients relapsed after autologous stem cell transplantation (brentuximab vedotin exposure was variable). The sample here was peripheral blood mononuclear cells (PBMCs), taken before the second cycle of nivolumab. These receptors originate from a human donor with classical Hodgkin lymphoma.

The rearrangement links TRBV2 to TRBJ2-1; tentatively, D is TRBD1 (6 bases). V was shortened by 6 bases and J by 3 bases, with 21 bases between the two germline ends. CDR1 and CDR2 (germline): SNHLY, FYNNEI. The CDR3 runs to 17 residues. The CDR3 region has the DNA TGTGCCAGCAGCGCCCTTCAGCCGGGACACCTCTACAATGAGCAGTTCTTC. It encodes CASSALQPGHLYNEQFF.

The genes are TRBV7-2 and TRBJ2-6; D unclear. The CDR3 covers 14 residues. V gave up 2 bases and J gave up 4 bases, with 6 bases separating them. From germline, CDR1 is SGHTA and CDR2 FQGNSA. The CDR3 nucleotides are TGTGCCAGCAGCTTACTGGACGGGGCCAACGTCCTGACTTTC. This gives the protein CASSLLDGANVLTF.

This clone was detected once. The CDR3, as DNA: TGTGCCAGCAGTTTCAGTCTAAACTATGGCTACACCTTC. As protein: CASSFSLNYGYTF. The chain has TRBV27 and TRBJ1-2; no clear D. The germline V gene has CDR1 MNHEY and CDR2 SMNVEV (reference sequence). The CDR3 totals 13 residues. V shed 3 bases and J shed 2 bases, with 7 bases lying between them.

This clone was observed once. V usage is TRBV6-5 and J usage is TRBJ2-1; D could derive from TRBD1 or TRBD2 (6 bases each). The germline CDR1 and CDR2 sequences are MNHEY and SVGAGI. This CDR3 comprises 13 residues. V shed 1 base and J shed 7 bases, with 8 bases lying between them. CDR3 coding DNA: TGTGCCAGCAGTTACTGGGGGGCTAATGAGCAGTTCTTC. This sequence encodes CASSYWGANEQFF.

The CDR3 DNA sequence: TGTGCCAGCAGCCAATATCGGGGTTACGAGCAGTACTTC. Translated, it gives CASSQYRGYEQYF. The gene calls are TRBV7-3 and TRBJ2-7, with a weak D call TRBD2 (5 bases). Germline CDR1 is SGHTA and CDR2 is FQGTGA. The CDR3 loop spans 13 amino acids. The ends were cut back, 5 bases at V and 4 bases at J, with 12 bases in the middle.

This chain connects TRBV5-1 to TRBJ1-6; TRBD1 agrees at 8 bases. V lost 1 base, J lost 10 bases, and 13 bases stayed unmatched. CDR3 length: 17 amino acids. CDR1 and CDR2 from the germline V gene are SGHRS and YFSETQ. The CDR3 reads CASSLQPQGAGRSPLHF. The CDR3 DNA is TGCGCCAGCAGCTTGCAACCGCAGGGGGCCGGTAGATCACCCCTCCACTTT.

J is TRBJ1-2 and V is TRBV10-3; 10 bases match TRBD1. Germline CDR1 is ENHRY and CDR2 is SYGVKD. V shed 7 bases and J 2 bases; nucleotides not matched to a gene: 10. CDR3 length equals 16 residues. The CDR3 loop reads CAINPLPTGGNYGYTF. CDR3 in DNA: TGTGCCATCAACCCCCTCCCGACAGGGGGCAACTATGGCTACACCTTC.

The chain employs TRBV7-9 and TRBJ1-5; unclear D gene. The germline V and J ends were trimmed by 3 bases and 0 bases, with 9 bases remaining between them. Germline V gene lookup returns CDR1 SEHNR and CDR2 FQNEAQ (reference sequence). The CDR3 is 15 amino acids. The CDR3 bases are TGTGCCAGCAGCTTTGGCAGTAATAGCAATCAGCCCCAGCATTTT. Residues: CASSFGSNSNQPQHF.

J is TRBJ2-1 and V is TRBV27; the D gene could be TRBD1 or TRBD2 (6 bases each). The CDR3 spans 15 residues. Germline assignment: CDR1 MNHEY and CDR2 SMNVEV (reference sequence). Trimming left V 5 bases short and J 10 bases short, with 21 bases between. This CDR3 is CASSPSVGGRGEQFF. In DNA, the CDR3 is TGTGCCAGCAGTCCTTCTGTGGGGGGCCGTGGGGAGCAGTTCTTC.

The chain has TRBV20-1 and TRBJ1-5; D gene uncertain. Germline CDR1 reads DFQATT; CDR2 reads SNEGSKA (reference sequence). The CDR3 loop spans 11 amino acids. The V gene lost 6 bases and the J gene lost 5 bases, with 8 bases spanning the gap. The CDR3 here is CSAGTDQPQHF. The CDR3 DNA follows: TGCAGTGCCGGAACCGATCAGCCCCAGCATTTT.

J is TRBJ1-5 and V is TRBV2; 7 bases align to TRBD1. This CDR3 is built from 14 residues. V was pared by 3 bases and J by 5 bases, with 4 bases of the junction left unmatched. Germline V CDR1 and CDR2: SNHLY, FYNNEI. CDR3 bases: TGTGCCAGCAGTGATACAGGGGATTATCAGCCCCAGCATTTT. Its protein product is CASSDTGDYQPQHF.

This clone was picked up one time. The chain recombines TRBV28 with TRBJ1-5, with a weak D call TRBD1 (5 bases). CDR3 size: 18 residues. Germline V gene data show CDR1 as MDHEN and CDR2 as SYDVKM. V gave up 6 bases and J gave up 1 base, with 22 bases separating them. The DNA for the CDR3 is TGTGCCAGCAGACCAAGGTCCGGGGGGAATTTGAGCAATCAGCCCCAGCATTTT. Residues: CASRPRSGGNLSNQPQHF.

V is TRBV15 and J is TRBJ2-7; possible D gene TRBD1, 6 bases. This CDR3 is built from 15 residues. V gave up 2 bases and J gave up 2 bases, with 13 bases separating them. CDR1 LNHNV and CDR2 YYDKDF come from the germline V gene (reference sequence). The CDR3 loop reads CATSRPSTGTYEQYF. The CDR3 coding sequence is TGTGCCACCAGCAGACCCAGCACAGGGACCTACGAGCAGTACTTC.

This chain connects TRBV28 to TRBJ2-7; the D is unclear. This CDR3 has 15 residues. Trimming left V 4 bases short and J 5 bases short, with 18 bases between. Germline-derived CDR1 and CDR2 are MDHEN and SYDVKM. The CDR3 nucleotides are TGTGCCAGCAGTTCCCACCTCTGGGTTGCGGACGAGCAGTACTTC. Its translation: CASSSHLWVADEQYF.

The sample holds one count of this clone. This chain joins TRBV29-1 and TRBJ2-3; 9 bases map to TRBD2. CDR3 size: 14 residues. Germline V gene data show CDR1 as SQVTM and CDR2 as ANQGSEA. Trimming took 1 base from V and 7 from J; bases not matched to a gene: 6. The CDR3 sequence: CSVEGGTSRYTQYF. The CDR3 coding sequence is TGCAGCGTTGAAGGGGGGACTAGCAGATATACGCAGTATTTT.

The chain is built from TRBV11-3 and TRBJ1-2, with 9 bases fitting TRBD1. CDR1 and CDR2 (germline): SGHNT, YENEEA. The V segment lost 6 bases and the J segment 8 bases; nucleotides outside the gene matches: 7. The CDR3 is made up of 13 amino acids. CDR3 DNA sequence: TGTGCCAGCAGTTCGGGACAGGGAAGAGGCTACACCTTC. Amino acids: CASSSGQGRGYTF.

The sample holds a few counts of this clone. In DNA, the CDR3 is TGTGCCAGCAGCCCCCCCGGGCGGAGGAACACTGAAGCTTTCTTT. Translation: CASSPPGRRNTEAFF. This chain uses TRBV11-2 with TRBJ1-1; no clear D gene. The CDR3 extends over 15 amino acids. Germline assignment: CDR1 SGHAT and CDR2 FQNNGV. Trimming shortened V by 5 bases and J by 1 base, and 14 bases separated the two germline ends.

The chain uses TRBV5-1 and TRBJ1-1; no firm D call. Germline CDR1 is SGHRS and CDR2 is YFSETQ. The CDR3 has 13 residues. Trimming cost V 0 bases and J 5 bases, with 8 bases left between them. CDR3 loop: CASSLAEGTEAFF. The CDR3 coding sequence is TGCGCCAGCAGCTTGGCCGAGGGTACTGAAGCTTTCTTT. Full variable domain (missing parts from reference TRBV5-1 and TRBJ1-1): KAGVTQTPRYLIKTRGQQVTLSCSPISGHRSVSWYQQTPGQGLQFLFEYFSETQRNKGNFPGRFSGRQFSNSRSEMNVSTLELGDSALYLCASSLAEGTEAFFGQGTRLTVV.

The chain employs TRBV5-5 and TRBJ1-2; 7 bases map to TRBD1. V trimming: 4 bases; J trimming: 3 bases; junction bases outside the gene matches: 3. Germline loops: CDR1 SGHKS, CDR2 YYEKEE (reference sequence). CDR3 length equals 13 residues. CDR3 sequence reads: CASSLQGYYGYTF. The CDR3 DNA sequence: TGTGCCAGCAGCCTACAGGGGTACTATGGCTACACCTTC.

The rearrangement uses TRBV6-6 and TRBJ2-7; D assignment may be TRBD1 or TRBD2 (6 bases each). Per the germline V gene, CDR1 is MNHNY and CDR2 is SVGAGI (reference sequence). The CDR3 loop spans 13 amino acids. Deletions cut 6 bases from V and 2 bases from J, with 11 bases between. CDR3 DNA: TGTGCCAGCAGCCGAAGGGGGGCCTACGAGCAGTACGTC. Its protein product is CASSRRGAYEQYV.

The chain combines TRBV7-6 with TRBJ2-7, with 9 bases aligning to TRBD2. CDR1 and CDR2 (germline): SGHVS, FNYEAQ. The CDR3 length is 14 residues. Trimming removed 8 bases from V and 2 bases from J; junction bases left unmatched: 7. The CDR3: CASVAREGPYEQYF. CDR3 nucleotides: TGTGCCAGCGTGGCGCGGGAGGGCCCCTACGAGCAGTACTTC.

This chain joins TRBV30 and TRBJ2-1, with D possibly TRBD2 on 5 matching bases. Germline CDR1 is GTSNPN and CDR2 is SVGIG (reference sequence). The V end was cut by 0 bases, the J end by 12 bases, with 12 bases between. The CDR3 is made up of 12 amino acids. The CDR3 DNA reads TGTGCCTGGAGTGTAGGCGGGCCCGGGCAGTTCTTC. This encodes CAWSVGGPGQFF. Filled out from reference TRBV30 and TRBJ2-1, the complete variable domain reads SQTIHQWPATLVQPVGSPLSLECTVEGTSNPNLYWYRQAAGRGLQLLFYSVGIGQISSEVPQNLSASRPQDRQFILSSKKLLLSDSGFYLCAWSVGGPGQFFGPGTRLTVL.

V and J are TRBV5-4 and TRBJ2-7; D unclear. The CDR3 totals 15 residues. Trimming stripped 4 bases from V and 2 bases from J, with 16 bases between. Germline V gene sequence: CDR1 SGHNT, CDR2 YYREEE (reference sequence). CDR3: CASSPGVGPPYEQYF. CDR3 DNA: TGTGCCAGCAGCCCCGGTGTCGGTCCACCCTACGAGCAGTACTTC.

This chain uses TRBV9 with TRBJ2-7; 9 positions agree with TRBD1. CDR1 and CDR2 from the germline V gene are SGDLS and YYNGEE. After removal of 4 bases from V and 0 bases from J, the junction contained 5 bases not matched to a gene. This CDR3 contains 15 residues. CDR3 bases: TGTGCCAGCAGCCCACGGACAGGGGACTCCTACGAGCAGTACTTC. Translating gives CASSPRTGDSYEQYF.

This clone appeared once. CDR3 DNA: TGTGCCAGCTCCCACCCGGATTCACCCCTCCACTTT. Translating gives CASSHPDSPLHF. This chain uses TRBV18 with TRBJ1-6, with D unresolved. The CDR3 totals 12 residues. V lost 6 bases to trimming and J lost 8 bases, with 8 bases between them. CDR1 is KGHSH and CDR2 is LQKENI in the germline V gene.

The chain couples TRBV9 to TRBJ2-3; the D gene is possibly TRBD2 (5 bases). V dropped 3 bases and J dropped 6 bases, with 11 bases sitting between them. The CDR3 has 13 amino acids. Germline CDR1 reads SGDLS; CDR2 reads YYNGEE. In nucleotides, the CDR3 is TGTGCCAGCAGCGACGGGGTGAAGGATACGCAGTATTTT. This encodes CASSDGVKDTQYF.

V and J are TRBV19 and TRBJ2-1, with 10 bases fitting TRBD2. This CDR3 comprises 16 residues. Germline lookup yields CDR1 LNHDA and CDR2 SQIVND (reference sequence). Trimming removed 4 bases from V and 5 bases from J; junction bases left unmatched: 8. The CDR3 here is CASSRLPSGRDNEQFF. The CDR3 DNA reads as TGTGCCAGTAGTAGACTCCCCAGCGGGAGGGACAATGAGCAGTTCTTC.